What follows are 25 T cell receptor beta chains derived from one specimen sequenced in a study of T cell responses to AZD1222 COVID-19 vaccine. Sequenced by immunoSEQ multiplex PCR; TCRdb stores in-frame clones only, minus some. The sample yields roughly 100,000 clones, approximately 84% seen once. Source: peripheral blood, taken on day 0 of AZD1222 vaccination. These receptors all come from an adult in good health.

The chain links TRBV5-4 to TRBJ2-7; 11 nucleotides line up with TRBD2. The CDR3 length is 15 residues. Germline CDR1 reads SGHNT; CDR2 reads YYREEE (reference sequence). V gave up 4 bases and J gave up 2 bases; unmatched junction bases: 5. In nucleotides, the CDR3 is TGTGCCAGCAGCACAGGGACTAGCGGAACCTACGAGCAGTACTTC. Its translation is CASSTGTSGTYEQYF. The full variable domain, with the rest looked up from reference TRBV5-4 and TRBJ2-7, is ETGVTQSPTHLIKTRGQQVTLRCSSQSGHNTVSWYQQALGQGPQFIFQYYREEENGRGNFPPRFSGLQFPNYSSELNVNALELDDSALYLCASSTGTSGTYEQYFGPGTRLTVT.

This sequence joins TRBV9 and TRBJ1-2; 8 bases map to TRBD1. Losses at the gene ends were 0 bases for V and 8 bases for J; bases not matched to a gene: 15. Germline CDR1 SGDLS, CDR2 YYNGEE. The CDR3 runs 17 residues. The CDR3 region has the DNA TGTGCCAGCAGCGTAGAGGAGGCCGGCAGGGGGCGGAGCGGCTACACCTTC. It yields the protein CASSVEEAGRGRSGYTF.

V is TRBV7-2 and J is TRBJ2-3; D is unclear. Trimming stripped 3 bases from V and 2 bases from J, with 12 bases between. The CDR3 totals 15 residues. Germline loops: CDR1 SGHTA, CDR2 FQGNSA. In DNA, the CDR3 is TGTGCCAGCAGCTTGACTGTGACGTTCACAGATACGCAGTATTTT. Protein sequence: CASSLTVTFTDTQYF.

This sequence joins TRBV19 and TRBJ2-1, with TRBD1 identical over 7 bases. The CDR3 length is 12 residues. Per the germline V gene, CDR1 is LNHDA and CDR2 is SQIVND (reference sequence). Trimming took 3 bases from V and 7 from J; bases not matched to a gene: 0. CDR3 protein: CASSMTGNEQFF. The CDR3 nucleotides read TGTGCCAGTAGTATGACAGGGAATGAGCAGTTCTTC.

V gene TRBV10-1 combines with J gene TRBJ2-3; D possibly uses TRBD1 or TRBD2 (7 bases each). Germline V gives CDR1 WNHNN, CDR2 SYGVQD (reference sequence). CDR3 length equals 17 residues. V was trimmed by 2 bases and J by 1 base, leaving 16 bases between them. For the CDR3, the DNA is TGCGCCAGCAGTGAGGGGGGAGGGACAGACGGCACAGATACGCAGTATTTT. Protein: CASSEGGGTDGTDTQYF.

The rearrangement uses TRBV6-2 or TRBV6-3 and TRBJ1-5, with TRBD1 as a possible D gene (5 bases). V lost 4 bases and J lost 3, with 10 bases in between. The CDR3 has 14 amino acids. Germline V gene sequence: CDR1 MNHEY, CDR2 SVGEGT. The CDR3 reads CASSSGGYNQPQHF. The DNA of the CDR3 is TGTGCCAGCAGTTCGGGGGGGTACAATCAGCCCCAGCATTTT.

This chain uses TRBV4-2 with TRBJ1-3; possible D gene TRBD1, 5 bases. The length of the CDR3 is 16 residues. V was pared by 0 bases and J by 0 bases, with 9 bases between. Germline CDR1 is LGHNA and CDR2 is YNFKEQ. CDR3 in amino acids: CASSQETGFSGNTIYF. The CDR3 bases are TGTGCCAGCAGCCAAGAAACAGGATTCTCTGGAAACACCATATATTTT.

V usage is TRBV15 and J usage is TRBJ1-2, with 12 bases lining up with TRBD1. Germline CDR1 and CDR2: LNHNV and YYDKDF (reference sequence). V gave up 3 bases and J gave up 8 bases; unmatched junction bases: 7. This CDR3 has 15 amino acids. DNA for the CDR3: TGTGCCACCAGCAGGGGGACAGGGGGCATTTACGGCTACACCTTC. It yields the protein CATSRGTGGIYGYTF. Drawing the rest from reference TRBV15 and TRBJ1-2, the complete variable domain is DAMVIQNPRYQVTQFGKPVTLSCSQTLNHNVMYWYQQKSSQAPKLLFHYYDKDFNNEADTPDNFQSRRPNTSFCFLDIRSPGLGDTAMYLCATSRGTGGIYGYTFGSGTRLTVV.

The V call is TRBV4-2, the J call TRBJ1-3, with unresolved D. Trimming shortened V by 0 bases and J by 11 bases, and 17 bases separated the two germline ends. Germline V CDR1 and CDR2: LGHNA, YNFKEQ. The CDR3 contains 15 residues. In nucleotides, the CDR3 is TGTGCCAGCAGCCAAGAACGGGAAGCTCTAAGGCCCATATATTTT. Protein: CASSQEREALRPIYF.

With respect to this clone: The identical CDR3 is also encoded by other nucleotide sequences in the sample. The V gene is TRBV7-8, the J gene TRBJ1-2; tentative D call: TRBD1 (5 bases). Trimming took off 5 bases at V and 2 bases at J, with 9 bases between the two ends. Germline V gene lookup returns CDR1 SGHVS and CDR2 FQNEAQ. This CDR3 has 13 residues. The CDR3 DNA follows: TGTGCCAGCAGCCACGACAGAAACTATGGCTACACCTTC. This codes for CASSHDRNYGYTF.

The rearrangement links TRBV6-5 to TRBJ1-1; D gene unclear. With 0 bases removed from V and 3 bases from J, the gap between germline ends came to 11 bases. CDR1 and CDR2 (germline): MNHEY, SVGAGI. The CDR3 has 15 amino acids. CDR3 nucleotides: TGTGCCAGCAGTTACTCTTTAGAATCGGACACTGAAGCTTTCTTT. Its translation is CASSYSLESDTEAFF.

Here the CDR3 reads CASRTPGQVPYGYTF. Here the CDR3 DNA reads TGTGCCAGCAGAACCCCGGGACAGGTCCCCTATGGCTACACCTTC. The chain has TRBV28 and TRBJ1-2, with 8 nucleotides matching TRBD1. The length of the CDR3 is 15 residues. V lost 6 bases and J lost 4; bases outside the gene matches: 10. Germline CDR1 MDHEN, CDR2 SYDVKM.

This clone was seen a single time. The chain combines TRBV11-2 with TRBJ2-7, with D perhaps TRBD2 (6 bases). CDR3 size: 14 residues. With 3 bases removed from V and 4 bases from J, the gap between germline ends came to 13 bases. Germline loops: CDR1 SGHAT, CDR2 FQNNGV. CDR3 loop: CASSFRGRTYEQYF. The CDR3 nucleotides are TGTGCCAGCAGCTTCAGAGGGAGGACTTACGAGCAGTACTTC.

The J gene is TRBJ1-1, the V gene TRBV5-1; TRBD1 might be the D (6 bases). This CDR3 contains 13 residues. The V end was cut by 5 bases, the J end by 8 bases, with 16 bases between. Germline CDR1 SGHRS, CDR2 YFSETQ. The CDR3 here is CASSFSQDREAFF. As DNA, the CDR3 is TGCGCCAGCAGTTTTTCCCAAGACAGGGAAGCTTTCTTT.

The CDR3: CASRQGTLGAFF. CDR3 coding DNA: TGTGCCAGCAGACAGGGAACCCTCGGGGCTTTCTTT. The rearrangement joins TRBV27 to TRBJ1-1; a possible D gene is TRBD1 (6 bases). Germline lookup yields CDR1 MNHEY and CDR2 SMNVEV (reference sequence). The V gene lost 6 bases and the J gene lost 11 bases, with 16 bases spanning the gap. CDR3 length: 12 residues.

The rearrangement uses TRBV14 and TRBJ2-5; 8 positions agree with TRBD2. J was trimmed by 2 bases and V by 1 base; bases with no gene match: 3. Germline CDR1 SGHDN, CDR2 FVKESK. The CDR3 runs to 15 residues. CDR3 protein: CASSQAGGNQETQYF. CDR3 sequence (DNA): TGTGCCAGCAGCCAAGCGGGGGGGAATCAAGAGACCCAGTACTTC.

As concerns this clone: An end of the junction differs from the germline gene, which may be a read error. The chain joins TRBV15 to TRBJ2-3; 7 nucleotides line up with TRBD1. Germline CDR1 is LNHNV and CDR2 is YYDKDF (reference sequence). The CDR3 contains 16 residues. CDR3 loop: CATSATGQPLTDTRYF. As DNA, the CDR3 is TGTGCCACCAGCGCCACGGGACAGCCCCTCACAGATACGCGGTATTTT. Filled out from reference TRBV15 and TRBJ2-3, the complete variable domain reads DAMVIQNPRYQVTQFGKPVTLSCSQTLNHNVMYWYQQKSSQAPKLLFHYYDKDFNNEADTPDNFQSRRPNTSFCFLDIRSPGLGDTAMYLCATSATGQPLTDTRYFGPGTRLTVL.

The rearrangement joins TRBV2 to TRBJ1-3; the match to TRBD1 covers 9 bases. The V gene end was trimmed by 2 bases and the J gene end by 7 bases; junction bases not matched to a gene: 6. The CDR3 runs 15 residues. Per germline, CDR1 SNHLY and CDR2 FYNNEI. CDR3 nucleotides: TGTGCCAGCAGTGAACAGACAGGGGGAAAGAACACCATATATTTT. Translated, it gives CASSEQTGGKNTIYF.

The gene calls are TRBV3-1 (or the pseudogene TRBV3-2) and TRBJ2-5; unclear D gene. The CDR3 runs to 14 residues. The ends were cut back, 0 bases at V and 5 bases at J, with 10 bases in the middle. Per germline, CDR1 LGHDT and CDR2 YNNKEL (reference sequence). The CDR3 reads CASSQDPGRETQYF. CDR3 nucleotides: TGTGCCAGCAGCCAAGATCCGGGTCGGGAGACCCAGTACTTC.

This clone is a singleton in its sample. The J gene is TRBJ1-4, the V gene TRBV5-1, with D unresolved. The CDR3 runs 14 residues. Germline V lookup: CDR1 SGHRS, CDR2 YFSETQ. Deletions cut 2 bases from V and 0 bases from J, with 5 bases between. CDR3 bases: TGCGCCAGCAGCTTAGGTGCAACTAATGAAAAACTGTTTTTT. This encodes CASSLGATNEKLFF.

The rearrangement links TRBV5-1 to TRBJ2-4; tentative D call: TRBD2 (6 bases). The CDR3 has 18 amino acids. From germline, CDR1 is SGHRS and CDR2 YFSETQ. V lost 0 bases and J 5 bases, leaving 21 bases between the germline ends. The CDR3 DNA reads TGCGCCAGCAGCTTGGGGTACCGTAGGGGCGGAGGGGAAAACATTCAGTACTTC. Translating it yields CASSLGYRRGGGENIQYF.

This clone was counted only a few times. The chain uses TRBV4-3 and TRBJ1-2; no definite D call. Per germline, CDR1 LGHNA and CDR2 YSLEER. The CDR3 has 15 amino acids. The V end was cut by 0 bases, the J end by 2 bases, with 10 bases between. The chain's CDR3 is CASSQEAKRNYGYTF. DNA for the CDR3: TGCGCCAGCAGCCAAGAGGCCAAAAGAAACTATGGCTACACCTTC.

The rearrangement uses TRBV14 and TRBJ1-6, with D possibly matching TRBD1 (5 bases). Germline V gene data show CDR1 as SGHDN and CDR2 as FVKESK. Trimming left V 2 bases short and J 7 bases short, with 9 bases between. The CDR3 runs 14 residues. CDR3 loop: CASSQRGINSPLHF. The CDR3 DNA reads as TGTGCCAGCAGCCAACGGGGCATCAATTCACCCCTCCACTTT.

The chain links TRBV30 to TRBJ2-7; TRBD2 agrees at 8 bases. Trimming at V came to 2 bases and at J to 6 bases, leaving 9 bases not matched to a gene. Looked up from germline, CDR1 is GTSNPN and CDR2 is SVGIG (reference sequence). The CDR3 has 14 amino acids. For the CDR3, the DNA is TGTGCCTGGAGTCCCCGGGGGGGAAGGGCCGAGCAGTACGTC. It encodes CAWSPRGGRAEQYV.

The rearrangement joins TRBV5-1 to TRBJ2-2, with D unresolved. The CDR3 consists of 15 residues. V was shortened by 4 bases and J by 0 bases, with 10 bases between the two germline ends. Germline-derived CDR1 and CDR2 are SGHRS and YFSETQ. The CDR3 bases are TGCGCCAGCAGCGTCGACATATCGAACACCGGGGAGCTGTTTTTT. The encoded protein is CASSVDISNTGELFF.